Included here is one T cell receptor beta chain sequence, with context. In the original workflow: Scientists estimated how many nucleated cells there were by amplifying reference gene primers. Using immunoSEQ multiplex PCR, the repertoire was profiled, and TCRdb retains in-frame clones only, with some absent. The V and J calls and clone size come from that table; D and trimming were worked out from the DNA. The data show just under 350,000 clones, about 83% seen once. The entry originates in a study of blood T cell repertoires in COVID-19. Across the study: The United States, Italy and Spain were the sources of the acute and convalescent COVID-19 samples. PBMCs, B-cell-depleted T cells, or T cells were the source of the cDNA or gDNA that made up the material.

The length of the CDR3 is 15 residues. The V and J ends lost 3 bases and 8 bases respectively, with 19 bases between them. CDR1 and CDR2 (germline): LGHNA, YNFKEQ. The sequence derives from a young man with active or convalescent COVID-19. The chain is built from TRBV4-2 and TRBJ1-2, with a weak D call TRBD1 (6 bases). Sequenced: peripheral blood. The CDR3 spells CASSQAWGGAQGYTF. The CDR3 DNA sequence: TGTGCCAGCAGCCAGGCTTGGGGGGGGGCGCAGGGCTACACCTTC.